Below, 27 T cell receptor beta chains from the same sample are listed, as sequenced in a study of cytomegalovirus exposure and HLA in healthy donors. 60 Vbeta and 13 Jbeta primers were used in PCR. Produced via immunoSEQ multiplex PCR; TCRdb's table is partial and in-frame only. The sample contains over 150,000 clones, about 70% of which appear only once. Sequenced sample: PBMCs. The receptors were gathered from a woman aged 40 to 50 in good health and CMV-seropositive.

This clone was detected a few times. V is TRBV11-2 and J is TRBJ2-1, with TRBD2 matching over 10 bases. Germline trimming cut 6 bases from V and 2 bases from J; bases unmatched to any gene: 7. Germline assignment: CDR1 SGHAT and CDR2 FQNNGV. The CDR3 loop spans 16 amino acids. This CDR3 is CASSNPAGGPYNEQFF. DNA of the CDR3: TGTGCCAGCAGTAATCCAGCGGGAGGGCCCTACAATGAGCAGTTCTTC.

The rearrangement uses TRBV7-2 and TRBJ2-5; tentative D call: TRBD2 (6 bases). Trimming shortened V by 5 bases and J by 1 base, and 26 bases separated the two germline ends. The CDR3 is 19 residues long. Germline V gene lookup returns CDR1 SGHTA and CDR2 FQGNSA. The CDR3 sequence: CASSRNAFGDSGFQETQYF. CDR3 sequence (DNA): TGTGCCAGCAGCCGAAACGCTTTCGGGGACTCCGGATTCCAAGAGACCCAGTACTTC.

The chain uses TRBV6-6 and TRBJ1-1; D uncertain. The germline gives CDR1 MNHNY, CDR2 SVGAGI (reference sequence). The CDR3 is 13 amino acids. The V end lost 0 bases, the J end lost 3 bases, and 5 bases lay between the germline ends. CDR3: CASSYSRDTEAFF. DNA for the CDR3: TGTGCCAGCAGTTACTCGAGAGACACTGAAGCTTTCTTT.

The CDR3: CASSRGLAGASDTQYF. The CDR3 coding sequence is TGTGCCAGCTCCCGTGGACTAGCGGGAGCGTCGGATACGCAGTATTTT. The chain employs TRBV18 and TRBJ2-3; 13 bases align to TRBD2. Germline assignment: CDR1 KGHSH and CDR2 LQKENI. The J segment lost 6 bases and the V segment lost 6 bases, leaving 9 bases of the junction unmatched. This CDR3 spans 16 amino acids.

The chain combines TRBV27 with TRBJ1-1; possible D gene TRBD1, 5 bases. Trimming cost V 5 bases and J 8 bases, with 12 bases left between them. The CDR3 sequence is 12 residues long. Germline V gene lookup returns CDR1 MNHEY and CDR2 SMNVEV (reference sequence). The CDR3 here is CASSTPGWEAFF. The CDR3 coding sequence is TGTGCCAGCAGTACTCCAGGGTGGGAAGCTTTCTTT.

This chain joins TRBV28 and TRBJ2-1; 12 nucleotides agree with TRBD2. The CDR3 loop spans 16 amino acids. V gave up 5 bases and J gave up 7 bases; unmatched junction bases: 9. The germline V gene has CDR1 MDHEN and CDR2 SYDVKM. In DNA form, the CDR3 reads TGTGCCAGCAGTCCCCTCAGACTAGCGGGAGTAAATGAGCAGTTCTTC. The encoded protein is CASSPLRLAGVNEQFF. Together with reference TRBV28 and TRBJ2-1, the CDR3 gives the full variable domain: DVKVTQSSRYLVKRTGEKVFLECVQDMDHENMFWYRQDPGLGLRLIYFSYDVKMKEKGDIPEGYSVSREKKERFSLILESASTNQTSMYLCASSPLRLAGVNEQFFGPGTRLTVL.

There are a few counts of this clone. This chain links TRBV12-2 with TRBJ1-1; TRBD1 is taken as the D call from the table, unchecked against the DNA. TRBV12-2 is a pseudogene. This CDR3 has 14 amino acids. The CDR3 DNA is TGTGCAAGTCGCTTAAAGTCCAGGTACACTGAAGCTTTCTTT. Its translation is CASRLKSRYTEAFF.

This clone was observed a handful of times. This chain connects TRBV2 to TRBJ1-4; TRBD1 is a possible D gene (6 bases). Germline CDR1 is SNHLY and CDR2 is FYNNEI. The V end was cut by 4 bases, the J end by 8 bases, with 14 bases between. CDR3 length: 14 amino acids. Here the CDR3 DNA reads TGTGCCAGCAGTGGGAACAGGGTGGGGGAAAAACTGTTTTTT. Its protein product is CASSGNRVGEKLFF.

With regard to this clone: Other DNA sequences in this sample translate to the same CDR3. This sequence joins TRBV4-3 and TRBJ1-2; 7 nucleotides agree with TRBD1. CDR3 size: 16 residues. Germline assignment: CDR1 LGHNA and CDR2 YSLEER. The trim removed 0 bases at V and 6 bases at J, leaving 10 bases unmatched. In nucleotides, the CDR3 is TGCGCCAGCAGCCAAGAGTCCTTAGTAGGGGGCCATGGCTACACCTTC. It specifies CASSQESLVGGHGYTF.

The V and J genes are TRBV11-2 and TRBJ2-6, with D maybe TRBD2 (6 bases). The CDR3 runs 18 residues. Trimming removed 1 base at V and 0 bases at J, with 13 bases between. CDR1 and CDR2 from the germline V gene are SGHAT and FQNNGV. The CDR3 region is CASSLVRGLNSGANVLTF. In DNA form, the CDR3 reads TGTGCCAGCAGCTTAGTGCGGGGCTTAAACTCTGGGGCCAACGTCCTGACTTTC.

This chain joins TRBV28 and TRBJ2-2, with a tentative D call TRBD1 (6 bases). Germline-derived CDR1 and CDR2 are MDHEN and SYDVKM. The CDR3 totals 15 residues. The V end lost 7 bases, the J end lost 2 bases, and 14 bases lay between the germline ends. The CDR3 sequence is CASILRGHNTGELFF. CDR3 bases: TGTGCCAGCATCCTAAGGGGACATAACACCGGGGAGCTGTTTTTT.

Of note for this clone: One end of the junction fails to match germline, which may point to a read error. V gene TRBV19 combines with J gene TRBJ2-3; possibly TRBD2 for D (6 bases). Looked up from germline, CDR1 is LNHDA and CDR2 is SQIVND (reference sequence). The CDR3 covers 15 residues. The chain's CDR3 is CASSRRAEGTDTQYF. CDR3 nucleotides: TGTGCCAGTAGTAGGAGGGCAGAGGGCACGGATACGCAGTATTTT.

The chain employs TRBV5-4 and TRBJ2-2; a possible D gene is TRBD2 (6 bases). V was pared by 4 bases and J by 3 bases, with 13 bases between. Germline V gives CDR1 SGHNT, CDR2 YYREEE (reference sequence). The CDR3 loop spans 15 amino acids. CDR3 bases: TGTGCCAGCAGCGGAGGGACTTCCGACACCGGGGAGCTGTTTTTT. This gives the protein CASSGGTSDTGELFF.

The chain carries TRBV4-3 and TRBJ2-5; 10 nucleotides match TRBD2. The germline V gene has CDR1 LGHNA and CDR2 YSLEER. V dropped 0 bases and J dropped 2; count of bases not matched to a gene: 9. The CDR3 totals 18 residues. The CDR3 region is CASSQDLGLAVTQETQYF. DNA for the CDR3: TGCGCCAGCAGCCAAGACCTAGGACTAGCGGTGACTCAAGAGACCCAGTACTTC.

The chain combines TRBV7-6 with TRBJ2-3, with D unresolved. Trimming removed 2 bases from V and 0 bases from J, with 9 bases in between. This CDR3 is 15 amino acids long. Germline V gene lookup returns CDR1 SGHVS and CDR2 FNYEAQ. CDR3 region: CASSLRPGSTDTQYF. CDR3 DNA: TGTGCCAGCAGCTTAAGGCCGGGTAGCACAGATACGCAGTATTTT. The full variable domain, its missing parts supplied by reference TRBV7-6 and TRBJ2-3, is GAGVSQSPRYKVTKRGQDVALRCDPISGHVSLYWYRQALGQGPEFLTYFNYEAQQDKSGLPNDRFSAERPEGSISTLTIQRTEQRDSAMYRCASSLRPGSTDTQYFGPGTRLTVL.

The chain joins TRBV5-8 to TRBJ1-1, with TRBD1 matching 7 bases. The CDR3 totals 13 residues. CDR1 and CDR2 from the germline V gene are SGHTS and YDEGEE. The J segment lost 3 bases and the V segment lost 4 bases, leaving 3 bases of the junction unmatched. The CDR3 DNA is TGTGCCAGCAGCGTCCAGGGGGACACTGAAGCTTTCTTT. Its translation is CASSVQGDTEAFF.

This chain uses TRBV2 with TRBJ2-1; 12 nucleotides agree with TRBD2. CDR1 and CDR2 (germline): SNHLY, FYNNEI. J lost 7 bases, V lost 8 bases, and 9 bases had no gene match. The CDR3 sequence is 15 residues long. The DNA of the CDR3 is TGTGCCAGCCCTCTAACTAGCGGGAGGCTGAATGAGCAGTTCTTC. Translated: CASPLTSGRLNEQFF.

In its sample, this clone was seen once. The sample contains more than one DNA sequence encoding this CDR3. The rearrangement joins TRBV6-1 to TRBJ1-3; 9 nucleotides match TRBD1. With V trimmed by 0 bases and J by 4 bases, 4 bases remained unmatched. Germline values: CDR1 MNHNS, CDR2 SASEGT. There are 16 residues in the CDR3. CDR3 nucleotide sequence: TGTGCCAGCAGTGAAGCGGGACAGGGAACCGGAAACACCATATATTTT. Encoded protein: CASSEAGQGTGNTIYF.

The chain uses TRBV5-1 and TRBJ2-3; 9 positions agree with TRBD2. This CDR3 contains 17 residues. Germline-derived CDR1 and CDR2 are SGHRS and YFSETQ. Trimming cost V 4 bases and J 1 base; bases outside gene matches: 10. CDR3 bases: TGCGCCAGCAGCCCGTTAGTTGCGGGGGGGGGCACAGATACGCAGTATTTT. It specifies CASSPLVAGGGTDTQYF.

This chain's CDR3 is CASSLGGTGNQPQHF. CDR3 in DNA: TGTGCCAGCAGCTTAGGCGGGACAGGGAATCAGCCCCAGCATTTT. This sequence joins TRBV7-9 and TRBJ1-5; TRBD1 matches at 9 bases. Unmatched junction bases numbered 2, after V lost 1 base and J lost 4 bases. Per germline, CDR1 SEHNR and CDR2 FQNEAQ (reference sequence). This CDR3 contains 15 residues.

This clone has a count of ten or more. The chain employs TRBV19 and TRBJ1-1; possible D gene TRBD1, 5 bases. This CDR3 has 16 amino acids. CDR1 and CDR2 (germline): LNHDA, SQIVND (reference sequence). Trimming took off 5 bases at V and 1 base at J, with 17 bases between the two ends. The CDR3 is CASSPHTQGGNTEAFF. DNA of the CDR3: TGTGCCAGTAGTCCCCACACCCAGGGAGGGAACACTGAAGCTTTCTTT.

The V and J genes are TRBV28 and TRBJ2-6; D may be TRBD2 (6 bases). Germline CDR1 MDHEN, CDR2 SYDVKM. V lost 2 bases to trimming and J lost 0 bases, with 14 bases between them. This CDR3 has 18 amino acids. This CDR3 reads CASSLGFSGSSGANVLTF. In DNA, the CDR3 is TGTGCCAGCAGTTTAGGGTTTAGCGGTTCCTCTGGGGCCAACGTCCTGACTTTC.

This clone was counted only a few times. The chain employs TRBV5-8 and TRBJ2-3; D gene uncertain. Germline V gene sequence: CDR1 SGHTS, CDR2 YDEGEE. V was cut by 4 bases and J by 2 bases, with 17 bases left in between. There are 16 residues in the CDR3. The CDR3 nucleotides read TGTGCCAGCAGCCCCGGAGCACTACGGAACACAGATACGCAGTATTTT. Translating it yields CASSPGALRNTDTQYF.

The count of this clone is one. The chain carries TRBV19 and TRBJ2-1, with 13 positions matching TRBD2. The germline CDR1 and CDR2 sequences are LNHDA and SQIVND (reference sequence). This CDR3 region has 16 residues. Unmatched junction bases numbered 8, after V lost 5 bases and J lost 7 bases. The CDR3 loop is CASSVLAGGKRNEQFF. CDR3 bases: TGTGCCAGTAGTGTACTAGCGGGAGGGAAGCGTAATGAGCAGTTCTTC.

The chain couples TRBV27 to TRBJ2-3, with 13 bases lining up with TRBD2. V dropped 6 bases and J dropped 0; count of bases not matched to a gene: 9. Germline CDR1 and CDR2: MNHEY and SMNVEV (reference sequence). The CDR3 covers 18 residues. CDR3 protein: CASSPGTSGEWSTDTQYF. The CDR3 DNA is TGTGCCAGCAGCCCAGGGACTAGCGGGGAGTGGAGCACAGATACGCAGTATTTT.

This sequence joins TRBV5-6 and TRBJ2-1; D gene unclear. Germline-derived CDR1 and CDR2 are SGHDT and YYEEEE. V shed 0 bases and J shed 7 bases, with 5 bases lying between them. This CDR3 comprises 12 residues. CDR3 nucleotide sequence: TGTGCCAGCAGCTTGGTATTGAATGAGCAGTTCTTC. Protein sequence: CASSLVLNEQFF.

CDR3 coding DNA: TGTGCCAGCAGCATTGGGACTGTTAATGAAAAACTGTTTTTT. Translating gives CASSIGTVNEKLFF. V usage is TRBV7-8 and J usage is TRBJ1-4; possibly TRBD1 for D (5 bases). Trimming pared 5 bases from V and 4 bases from J, leaving 11 bases between. The CDR3 spans 14 residues. The V gene's germline CDR1 is SGHVS and CDR2 FQNEAQ.